Listed here are 27 T cell receptor beta chains from one sample, sequenced in a study of T cells in localized non-small cell lung cancer. Profiled with immunoSEQ multiplex PCR; TCRdb holds only in-frame clones, not every one. The table has about 1,200 clones, around 30% seen once. The source material was normal lung tissue next to the tumor, sampled before any cancer treatment. These receptors originate from a man aged 35-75 years with stage I squamous cell lung carcinoma.

This clone was seen more than once but under ten times. The J gene is TRBJ2-1, the V gene TRBV19; either TRBD1 or TRBD2 may fit D (5 bases each). Germline V CDR1 and CDR2: LNHDA, SQIVND (reference sequence). This CDR3 has 12 amino acids. Trimming took 5 bases from V and 6 from J, leaving 8 bases between them. CDR3 loop: CASSSGGNEQFF. For the CDR3, the DNA is TGTGCCAGTAGTTCTGGGGGCAATGAGCAGTTCTTC.

The V call is TRBV6-8, the J call TRBJ2-6; TRBD1 aligns across 8 bases. Germline trimming cut 6 bases from V and 2 bases from J; bases unmatched to any gene: 9. The CDR3 has 17 residues. The germline CDR1 and CDR2 sequences are MNHGY and SAAAGT. CDR3 DNA: TGTGCCAGCAGCTCCGGGACAGGCGTCGCTGGGGCCAACGTCCTGACTTTC. It specifies CASSSGTGVAGANVLTF.

By frequency in the sample, this clone is medium-sized (0.01 to 0.1%). The V and J genes are TRBV9 and TRBJ1-6; 8 bases are shared with TRBD1. Germline CDR1 SGDLS, CDR2 YYNGEE. The CDR3 is 15 residues long. The V gene end was trimmed by 5 bases and the J gene end by 10 bases; junction bases not matched to a gene: 11. CDR3 DNA: TGTGCCAGCAGAGCCGGGGCAGGGGGCGAATCACCCCTCCACTTT. This translates into CASRAGAGGESPLHF.

Only a few counts were recorded for this clone. V is TRBV9 and J is TRBJ1-2, with unresolved D. V lost 0 bases, J lost 1 base, and 4 bases lay in between. The CDR3 extends over 13 amino acids. CDR1 is SGDLS, CDR2 YYNGEE, per germline. The CDR3 reads CASSVVLNYGYTF. The CDR3 nucleotides read TGTGCCAGCAGCGTAGTACTTAACTATGGCTACACCTTC.

Only a few counts were recorded for this clone. V is TRBV4-1 and J is TRBJ2-5, with 7 positions matching TRBD2. V gave up 3 bases and J gave up 5 bases; unmatched junction bases: 3. Germline assignment: CDR1 MGHRA and CDR2 YSYEKL. The CDR3 extends over 13 amino acids. CDR3 amino acids: CASSHPGGETQYF. CDR3 DNA sequence: TGCGCCAGCAGCCACCCCGGGGGGGAGACCCAGTACTTC.

This sequence joins TRBV30 and TRBJ2-1; 10 nucleotides agree with TRBD2. From germline, CDR1 is GTSNPN and CDR2 SVGIG (reference sequence). The length of the CDR3 is 11 residues. The J segment lost 12 bases and the V segment lost 2 bases, leaving 1 base of the junction unmatched. The chain's CDR3 is CAWSSGGAQFF. In nucleotides, the CDR3 is TGTGCCTGGAGTAGCGGGGGGGCGCAGTTCTTC.

This clone has a handful of counts. The genes are TRBV6-8 and TRBJ2-1, with TRBD1 matching over 7 bases. This CDR3 region has 12 residues. V was pared by 6 bases and J by 4 bases, with 0 bases of the junction left unmatched. Germline-derived CDR1 and CDR2 are MNHGY and SAAAGT. CDR3 region: CASRQGYNEQFF. CDR3 sequence (DNA): TGTGCCAGCAGACAGGGGTACAATGAGCAGTTCTTC.

J is TRBJ2-7 and V is TRBV18; 8 positions agree with TRBD1. The CDR3 is 15 amino acids. CDR1 and CDR2 (germline): KGHSH, LQKENI. Trimming took 0 bases from V and 4 from J; bases not matched to a gene: 5. The CDR3 spells CASSPPSRGQYEQYF. The CDR3 DNA reads as TGTGCCAGCTCACCACCGAGCAGGGGGCAGTACGAGCAGTACTTC.

The table lists this clone with a few counts. The rearrangement joins TRBV11-3 to TRBJ2-5, with 7 bases that match TRBD1. CDR1 and CDR2 (germline): SGHNT, YENEEA. Trimming cost V 5 bases and J 1 base; bases outside gene matches: 4. The CDR3 length is 14 residues. The chain's CDR3 is CASSRGGPQETQYF. The CDR3 nucleotides read TGTGCCAGCAGCAGAGGGGGCCCCCAAGAGACCCAGTACTTC.

V usage is TRBV18 and J usage is TRBJ1-1; possibly TRBD1 for D (5 bases). Germline V lookup: CDR1 KGHSH, CDR2 LQKENI. CDR3 size: 13 residues. The V and J ends lost 3 bases and 3 bases respectively, with 8 bases between them. The chain's CDR3 is CASSPQGDTEAFF. The CDR3, as DNA: TGTGCCAGCTCACCCCAGGGAGACACTGAAGCTTTCTTT. Using reference TRBV18 and TRBJ1-1 for the parts outside the CDR3, the full variable domain is NAGVMQNPRHLVRRRGQEARLRCSPMKGHSHVYWYRQLPEEGLKFMVYLQKENIIDESGMPKERFSAEFPKEGPSILRIQQVVRGDSAAYFCASSPQGDTEAFFGQGTRLTVV.

By sample share, this clone is large (0.1 to 1%). This chain connects TRBV9 to TRBJ2-1; TRBD2 is a possible D gene (7 bases). Per the germline V gene, CDR1 is SGDLS and CDR2 is YYNGEE. Trimming stripped 2 bases from V and 8 bases from J, with 14 bases between. This CDR3 has 14 amino acids. CDR3 loop: CASSVRGAPYEQFF. CDR3 bases: TGTGCCAGCAGCGTTCGGGGGGCCCCCTATGAGCAGTTCTTC. Filled out from reference TRBV9 and TRBJ2-1, the complete variable domain reads DSGVTQTPKHLITATGQRVTLRCSPRSGDLSVYWYQQSLDQGLQFLIQYYNGEERAKGNILERFSAQQFPDLHSELNLSSLELGDSALYFCASSVRGAPYEQFFGPGTRLTVL.

The rearrangement links TRBV10-2 to TRBJ2-6; 12 bases agree with TRBD1. The germline CDR1 and CDR2 sequences are WSHSY and SAAADI. V lost 6 bases, J lost 1 base, and 7 bases stayed unmatched. There are 18 residues in the CDR3. CDR3 sequence: CASSWDRGPSSGANVLTF. CDR3 bases: TGCGCCAGCAGCTGGGACAGGGGGCCCTCATCTGGGGCCAACGTCCTGACTTTC.

This clone showed up just a few times. The chain links TRBV11-3 to TRBJ1-4; possibly TRBD1 for D (5 bases). CDR3 length equals 14 residues. Germline V gene lookup returns CDR1 SGHNT and CDR2 YENEEA. V lost 3 bases, J lost 6 bases, and 11 bases lay in between. CDR3 nucleotides: TGTGCCAGCAGCTTGGGGGATTGGGATGAAAAACTGTTTTTT. Translation: CASSLGDWDEKLFF.

The chain uses TRBV10-3 and TRBJ1-6; weak D call: TRBD1 (5 bases). CDR3 length: 15 residues. Deletions cut 10 bases from V and 2 bases from J, with 15 bases between. Germline-derived CDR1 and CDR2 are ENHRY and SYGVKD. The CDR3 DNA reads as TGTGCCACCAACCGGGGGGGGACCTATAATTCACCCCTCCACTTT. It is translated as CATNRGGTYNSPLHF.

By sample fraction, this clone is medium-sized. The chain is built from TRBV11-3 and TRBJ1-2; D is ambiguous. The V gene's germline CDR1 is SGHNT and CDR2 YENEEA. Between the trimmed V and J ends, which lost 3 bases and 9 bases, there was a span of 17 bases. The CDR3 has 14 residues. The CDR3 loop reads CASSFAVTGTSYTF. The CDR3 DNA is TGTGCCAGCAGCTTTGCGGTAACGGGCACTAGCTACACCTTC.

This sequence joins TRBV7-5 and TRBJ1-3. TRBV7-5 is given as a pseudogene. The CDR3 spans 16 residues. The CDR3 bases are TGTGCCAGCAGCTACGGCACCTCGAGCTCTGGAAACACCATATATTTT. Protein: CASSYGTSSSGNTIYF.

This clone was counted only a few times. The chain links TRBV15 to TRBJ2-3; 10 bases agree with TRBD2. Germline-derived CDR1 and CDR2 are LNHNV and YYDKDF (reference sequence). V gave up 4 bases and J gave up 3 bases; unmatched junction bases: 7. The CDR3 length is 16 residues. The CDR3 DNA is TGTGCCACCAGCACCCCTGGACTAGCGGTAACAGATACGCAGTATTTT. Translated, it gives CATSTPGLAVTDTQYF.

The rearrangement uses TRBV28 and TRBJ2-2; D possibly corresponds to TRBD2 (5 bases). V was cut by 11 bases and J by 4 bases, with 11 bases left in between. Germline-derived CDR1 and CDR2 are MDHEN and SYDVKM. The CDR3 extends over 12 amino acids. CDR3 residues: CASPGITGELFF. CDR3 bases: TGTGCCTCACCGGGAATCACCGGGGAGCTGTTTTTT. Filled out from reference TRBV28 and TRBJ2-2, the complete variable domain reads DVKVTQSSRYLVKRTGEKVFLECVQDMDHENMFWYRQDPGLGLRLIYFSYDVKMKEKGDIPEGYSVSREKKERFSLILESASTNQTSMYLCASPGITGELFFGEGSRLTVL.

V is TRBV15 and J is TRBJ2-1, with a weak D call TRBD1 (5 bases). Per the germline V gene, CDR1 is LNHNV and CDR2 is YYDKDF (reference sequence). The CDR3 is 15 amino acids. The V end lost 5 bases, the J end lost 3 bases, and 14 bases lay between the germline ends. The CDR3 coding sequence is TGTGCCACCAGCCCCAGGGTCCTGGGCTACAATGAGCAGTTCTTC. The encoded protein is CATSPRVLGYNEQFF.

This clone was seen once. This rearrangement joins TRBV5-1 to TRBJ2-7, with D possibly TRBD1 on 5 matching bases. The germline gives CDR1 SGHRS, CDR2 YFSETQ. Trimming took 0 bases from V and 3 from J, leaving 10 bases between them. CDR3 length equals 14 residues. CDR3 DNA: TGCGCCAGCAGCTTGGATGGGGCCGGCTACGAGCAGTACTTC. This sequence encodes CASSLDGAGYEQYF.

The J gene is TRBJ2-1, the V gene TRBV11-3, with 10 positions matching TRBD2. The V and J ends lost 3 bases and 7 bases, in that order; junction bases with no gene match: 9. This CDR3 is built from 16 residues. Per the germline V gene, CDR1 is SGHNT and CDR2 is YENEEA. CDR3 protein: CASSFLAGDVQNEQFF. CDR3 bases: TGTGCCAGCAGCTTCCTAGCGGGGGATGTACAGAATGAGCAGTTCTTC.

The rearrangement uses TRBV4-1 and TRBJ1-4; D not resolved. The CDR3 extends over 15 amino acids. Between the trimmed V and J ends, which lost 4 bases and 1 base, there was a span of 10 bases. The germline CDR1 and CDR2 sequences are MGHRA and YSYEKL. CDR3 sequence: CASSRQPGTNEKLFF. The CDR3 DNA follows: TGCGCCAGCAGCCGCCAGCCCGGAACTAATGAAAAACTGTTTTTT.

The V and J genes are TRBV19 and TRBJ1-5; D is unresolved. There are 12 residues in the CDR3. Germline lookup yields CDR1 LNHDA and CDR2 SQIVND (reference sequence). V shed 1 base and J shed 6 bases, with 4 bases lying between them. This CDR3 reads CASSIGGQPQHF. The CDR3 DNA follows: TGTGCCAGTAGTATAGGGGGTCAGCCCCAGCATTTT.

The V and J genes are TRBV11-3 and TRBJ1-2; D uncertain. The germline CDR1 and CDR2 sequences are SGHNT and YENEEA. This CDR3 has 14 residues. Trimming removed 3 bases from V and 7 bases from J, with 15 bases in between. The CDR3 loop is CASSFPSGLGGYTF. CDR3 in DNA: TGTGCCAGCAGCTTCCCCTCGGGCCTGGGTGGCTACACCTTC.

This clone is large (0.1 to 1%). This chain links TRBV28 with TRBJ2-7; 9 bases match TRBD2. The germline CDR1 and CDR2 sequences are MDHEN and SYDVKM. V dropped 6 bases and J dropped 2; count of bases not matched to a gene: 20. CDR3 length equals 19 residues. The CDR3 loop reads CASRIFGFPASGATYEQYF. In DNA, the CDR3 is TGTGCCAGCAGGATTTTCGGTTTCCCAGCTAGCGGGGCAACCTACGAGCAGTACTTC.

This clone was counted only a few times. V and J are TRBV6-8 and TRBJ2-1; D gene ambiguous. CDR1 is MNHGY and CDR2 is SAAAGT in the germline V gene. Trimming took 10 bases from V and 7 from J, leaving 14 bases between them. The CDR3 covers 12 residues. CDR3 DNA: TGTGCCATCAGATCCCTGGGGAATGAGCAGTTCTTC. Its translation is CAIRSLGNEQFF.

This chain uses TRBV10-1 with TRBJ2-5, with 9 bases fitting TRBD2. V lost 7 bases and J lost 3; bases outside the gene matches: 6. The CDR3 contains 14 residues. CDR1 and CDR2 (germline): WNHNN, SYGVQD (reference sequence). The CDR3 is CASNFSGGEETQYF. In DNA form, the CDR3 reads TGCGCCAGCAATTTTAGCGGGGGTGAAGAGACCCAGTACTTC.